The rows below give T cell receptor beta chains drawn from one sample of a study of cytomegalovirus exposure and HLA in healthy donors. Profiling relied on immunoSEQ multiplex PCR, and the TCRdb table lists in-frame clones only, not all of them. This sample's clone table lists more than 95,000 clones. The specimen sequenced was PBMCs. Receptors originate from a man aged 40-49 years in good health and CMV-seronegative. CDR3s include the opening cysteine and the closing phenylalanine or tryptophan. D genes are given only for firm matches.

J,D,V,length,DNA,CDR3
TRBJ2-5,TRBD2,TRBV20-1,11,TGCAGTGCTTTAGCGGGAGAGACCCAGTACTTC,CSALAGETQYF
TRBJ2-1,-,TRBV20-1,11,TGCAGTGCTACTCTATACAATGAGCAGTTCTTC,CSATLYNEQFF
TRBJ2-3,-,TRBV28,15,TGTGCCAGCAGCCTACAGGGAGCTAGCACAGATACGCAGTATTTT,CASSLQGASTDTQYF
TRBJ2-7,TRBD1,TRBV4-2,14,TGTGCCAGCAGCCAAAGGACAGGGGAGTACGAGCAGTACTTC,CASSQRTGEYEQYF
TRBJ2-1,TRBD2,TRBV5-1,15,TGCGCCAGCAAATTAGCGGGAAGTTCTTACAATGAGCAGTTCTTC,CASKLAGSSYNEQFF
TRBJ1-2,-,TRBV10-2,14,TGCGCCGGCAGTGATTTGGACAGCGTCTATGGCTACACCTTC,CAGSDLDSVYGYTF
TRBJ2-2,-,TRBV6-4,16,TGTGCCAGCAGGGACCCCCCCTACCAGGGGATCGGGGAGCTGTTTTTT,CASRDPPYQGIGELFF
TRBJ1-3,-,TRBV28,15,TGTGCCAGCAGTTTTCGGAGCATCTCTGGAAACACCATATATTTT,CASSFRSISGNTIYF
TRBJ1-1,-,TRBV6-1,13,TGTGCCAGCAGTGCGACAGTGAACACTGAAGCTTTCTTT,CASSATVNTEAFF
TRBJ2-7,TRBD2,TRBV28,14,TGTGCCAGCAGCCCCCTAGCGGGAGCCTACGAGCAGTACTTC,CASSPLAGAYEQYF
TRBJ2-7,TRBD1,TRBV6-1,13,TGTGCCAGCATAACAGGGGGCCTCTACGAGCAGTACTTC,CASITGGLYEQYF
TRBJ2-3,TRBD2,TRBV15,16,TGTGCCACCAGCAGAGGTGGCGGGAGTAGAACAGATACGCAGTATTTT,CATSRGGGSRTDTQYF
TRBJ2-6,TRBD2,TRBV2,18,TGTGCCAGCAGGCCCCGGACGGGGGGGCGCTCTGGGGCCAACGTCCTGACTTTC,CASRPRTGGRSGANVLTF
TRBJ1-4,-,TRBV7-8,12,TGTGCCACCTCTTACCTAAATGAAAAACTGTTTTTT,CATSYLNEKLFF
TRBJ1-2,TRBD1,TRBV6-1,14,TGTGCCAGCAGTGAAGGGACAGGGGGCTATGGCTACACCTTC,CASSEGTGGYGYTF
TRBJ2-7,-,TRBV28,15,TGTGCCAGCAGTTTAGGGGGGGACAGGAGCTACGAGCAGTACTTC,CASSLGGDRSYEQYF
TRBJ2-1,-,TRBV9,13,TGTGCCAGCAACCCGGACTATACCAATGAGCAGTTCTTC,CASNPDYTNEQFF
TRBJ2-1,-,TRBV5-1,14,TGCGCCAGCAGCCCGGAGACTAGTCGGGATGAGCAGTTCTTC,CASSPETSRDEQFF
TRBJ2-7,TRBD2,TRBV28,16,TGTGCCAGCAGTCCACACCATAGCGGGAGGGCCGGCGAGCAGTACTTC,CASSPHHSGRAGEQYF
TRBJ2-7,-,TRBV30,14,TGTGCCTGGAACTCGTTTAGATCCTCCTACGAGCAGTACTTC,CAWNSFRSSYEQYF
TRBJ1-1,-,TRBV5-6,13,TGTGCCAGCAGCGCAGCAGGGAACACTGAAGCTTTCTTT,CASSAAGNTEAFF
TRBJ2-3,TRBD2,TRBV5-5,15,TGTGCCAGCAGCCGGACTAGCCTGGGGCCAGATACGCAGTATTTT,CASSRTSLGPDTQYF
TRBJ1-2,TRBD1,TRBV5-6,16,TGTGCCAGCCTCGGACAGGGGGCGCTTCGAAACTACGGCTACACCTTC,CASLGQGALRNYGYTF
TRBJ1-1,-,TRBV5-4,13,TGTGCCAGCAGCCGGGAGGGGGGCACTGAAGCTTTCTTT,CASSREGGTEAFF
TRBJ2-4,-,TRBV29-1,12,TGCAGCGTCGCCGTTCAGGGGGGCATTCAGTACTTC,CSVAVQGGIQYF
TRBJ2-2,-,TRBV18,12,TGTGCCAGCTCACCGCGGGACGGGGAGCTGTTTTTT,CASSPRDGELFF
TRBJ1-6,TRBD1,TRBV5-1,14,TGCGCCAGCAGCCCAACAGGGGTGAATTCACCCCTCCACTTT,CASSPTGVNSPLHF
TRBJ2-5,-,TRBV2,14,TGTGCCAGCAGTGTCGGGTGGATCCAAGAGACCCAGTACTTC,CASSVGWIQETQYF
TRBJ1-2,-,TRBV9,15,TGTGCCAGCAGCTCCCTCGGGGGTCTCTCCTATGGCTACACCTTC,CASSSLGGLSYGYTF
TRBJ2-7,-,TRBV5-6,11,TGTGCCAGCAGCTCCATCTACGAGCAGTACTTC,CASSSIYEQYF
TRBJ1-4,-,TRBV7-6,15,TGTGCCAGCAGCCAAGAGGGACTAAATAATGAAAAACTGTTTTTT,CASSQEGLNNEKLFF
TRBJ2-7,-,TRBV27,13,TGTGCCAGCAGTTTCCAGGGCTCCTACGAGCAGTACTTC,CASSFQGSYEQYF
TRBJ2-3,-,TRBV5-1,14,TGCGCCAGCAACAGGGTTGTTAGCACAGATACGCAGTATTTT,CASNRVVSTDTQYF
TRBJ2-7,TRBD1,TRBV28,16,TGTGCCAGCAGTTTTGGACCGGGACAGGTGGCCTACGAGCAGTACTTC,CASSFGPGQVAYEQYF
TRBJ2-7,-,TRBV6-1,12,TGTGCCATCCTTGGGCTTGCATACGAGCAGTACTTC,CAILGLAYEQYF
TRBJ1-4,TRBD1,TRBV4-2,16,TGTGCCAGCAGCCAAGCTCCCGGGACAGGGGGCGAAAAACTGTTTTTT,CASSQAPGTGGEKLFF
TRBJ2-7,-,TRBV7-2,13,TGTGCCAGCAGCTACAGTGGTGGGTACGAGCAGTACTTC,CASSYSGGYEQYF
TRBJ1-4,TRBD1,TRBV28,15,TGTGCCAGCAGTTCCTCGCGGGACAGGCCTGAAAAACTGTTTTTT,CASSSSRDRPEKLFF
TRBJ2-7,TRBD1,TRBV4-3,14,TGCGCCAGCAGCCAAGATTACAGGGGATACGAGCAGTACTTC,CASSQDYRGYEQYF
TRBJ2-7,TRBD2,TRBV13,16,TGTGCCAGCAGTTCCGGGACTAGCGGTACTTCCTACGAGCAGTACTTC,CASSSGTSGTSYEQYF
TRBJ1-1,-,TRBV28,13,TGTGCCAGCAGTTCGGGGTTAAGGACTGAAGCTTTCTTT,CASSSGLRTEAFF
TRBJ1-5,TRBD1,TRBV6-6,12,TGTGCCAGCGACAGGGGCAATCAGCCCCAGCATTTT,CASDRGNQPQHF
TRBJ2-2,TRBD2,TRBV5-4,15,TGTGCCAGCAGCTTGGGGGGGGGAAGCGCCGGGGAGCTGTTTTTT,CASSLGGGSAGELFF
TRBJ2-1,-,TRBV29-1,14,TGCAGCGTTGAACGCGGGCCTCTGGACAATGAGCAGTTCTTC,CSVERGPLDNEQFF
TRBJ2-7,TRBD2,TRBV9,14,TGTGCCAGCAGCGTAGGGGGGAGGGCCGGCGAGCAGTACTTC,CASSVGGRAGEQYF
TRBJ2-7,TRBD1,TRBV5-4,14,TGTGCCAGCAGCCCGACAGGGCGTCCGTACGAGCAGTACTTC,CASSPTGRPYEQYF
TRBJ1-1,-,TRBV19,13,TGTGCCAGTAGTATATTGGCGGACACTGAAGCTTTCTTT,CASSILADTEAFF
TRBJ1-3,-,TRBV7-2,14,TGTGCCAGCAGCATTAATTACTCTGGAAACACCATATATTTT,CASSINYSGNTIYF
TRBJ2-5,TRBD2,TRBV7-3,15,TGTGCCAGCAGCTTGAGCGGGAGGGCGGTCGAGGAGCAGTACTTC,CASSLSGRAVEEQYF
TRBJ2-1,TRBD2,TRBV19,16,TGTGCCAGTAGTTCGCTACTAGCGGGTCCCTACAATGAGCAGTTCTTC,CASSSLLAGPYNEQFF